Listed below are T cell receptor beta chains from one sample, sequenced in a study of cytomegalovirus exposure and HLA in healthy donors. Using immunoSEQ multiplex PCR, the repertoire was profiled, and TCRdb retains in-frame clones only, with some absent. Of about 86,000 clones listed, roughly 77% are singletons. Sequenced material: PBMCs. The receptors shown here come from a woman between 40 and 50 years old in good health and CMV-seropositive. Each CDR3 is given without its conserved first and last residue. Fields, in order: clone size, V gene, CDR3 protein. Expanded clones get a size class; other rows say once, few or many, or leave the size out.

>NA|TRBV7-8
ASSLGQRNTEAF
>NA|TRBV7-2
ASSLGFGQGFEKLF
>NA|TRBV25-1
ASSGTVTGNTEAF
>NA|TRBV15
ATSREGGTGETQY
>NA|TRBV7-8
ASIPTEPRTFQETQY
>once|TRBV27
ASSRTGGKNIQY
>NA|TRBV7-6
ASSPGILNYGYT
>NA|TRBV5-1
ASSQQLNTEAF
>NA|TRBV28
ASSLRRTGGNEQF
>NA|TRBV19
ASKQGGDQPQH
>NA|TRBV7-9
ASSLVAGAGELF
>NA|TRBV19
ASSSGQTSTYEQY